Below are 25 T cell receptor beta chains sequenced from a single sample in a study of blood T cell repertoires in COVID-19. Produced via immunoSEQ multiplex PCR; TCRdb's table is partial and in-frame only. The table shows under 300,000 clones, with roughly 88% occurring only once. The sequenced sample was PBMCs or T cells enriched from blood (not recorded which). The origin of the receptors is a woman in her twenties or thirties who had recovered from COVID-19.

The V call is TRBV7-3, the J call TRBJ1-6; D uncertain. The CDR3 runs to 17 residues. The germline V and J ends were trimmed by 0 bases and 2 bases, with 11 bases remaining between them. From germline, CDR1 is SGHTA and CDR2 FQGTGA. This CDR3 is CASSLTTKGAYNSPLHF. CDR3 nucleotide sequence: TGTGCCAGCAGCTTAACTACTAAAGGAGCCTATAATTCACCCCTCCACTTT.

The V gene is TRBV18, the J gene TRBJ1-3; D is possibly TRBD1 (6 bases). V gave up 4 bases and J gave up 4 bases, with 17 bases separating them. Germline assignment: CDR1 KGHSH and CDR2 LQKENI. CDR3 size: 16 residues. CDR3 loop: CASSRRDTGMGNTIYF. The CDR3 region has the DNA TGTGCCAGCTCACGACGGGACACCGGGATGGGAAACACCATATATTTT.

CDR3 sequence: CASSPTAIAGVPNEQFF. Written as DNA, the CDR3 is TGTGCCAGCAGCCCAACGGCAATAGCGGGGGTTCCCAATGAGCAGTTCTTC. The chain has TRBV27 and TRBJ2-1, with 9 bases identical to TRBD2. V was clipped by 6 bases and J by 6 bases; unmatched bases: 15. The CDR3 loop spans 17 amino acids. Germline CDR1 MNHEY, CDR2 SMNVEV (reference sequence).

This clone was seen only once. The genes are TRBV6-5 and TRBJ1-2; 7 nucleotides align to TRBD1. Trimming removed 2 bases from V and 7 bases from J; junction bases left unmatched: 7. This CDR3 spans 14 amino acids. The V gene's germline CDR1 is MNHEY and CDR2 SVGAGI. CDR3 in amino acids: CASSYEGAPGGYTF. The CDR3 DNA follows: TGTGCCAGCAGTTACGAGGGGGCGCCGGGTGGCTACACCTTC.

This chain connects TRBV7-2 to TRBJ1-2; a possible D gene is TRBD1 (5 bases). The CDR3 runs to 16 residues. Germline lookup yields CDR1 SGHTA and CDR2 FQGNSA. Trimming pared 3 bases from V and 0 bases from J, leaving 14 bases between. CDR3 DNA: TGTGCCAGCAGCTTTATGGGGGGGATCACTAACTATGGCTACACCTTC. Its protein product is CASSFMGGITNYGYTF.

The chain recombines TRBV4-1 with TRBJ1-5; 8 nucleotides align to TRBD1. The CDR3 is 17 amino acids. The germline V gene has CDR1 MGHRA and CDR2 YSYEKL. V lost 0 bases to trimming and J lost 6 bases; unmatched junction nucleotides: 10. In DNA, the CDR3 is TGCGCCAGCAGCCAAGATCTTGCAGGGGGCCTGGGTCAGCCCCAGCATTTT. Translated, it gives CASSQDLAGGLGQPQHF.

This chain uses TRBV7-2 with TRBJ2-2, with D maybe TRBD1 (5 bases). Germline-derived CDR1 and CDR2 are SGHTA and FQGNSA. The CDR3 totals 16 residues. V gave up 1 base and J gave up 5 bases, with 14 bases separating them. The CDR3 sequence is CASSLVSRVRTGELFF. The CDR3 DNA sequence: TGTGCCAGCAGCTTAGTGTCCAGGGTTCGAACCGGGGAGCTGTTTTTT.

For this clone: Distinct nucleotide sequences in the sample also encode this CDR3. The genes are TRBV28 and TRBJ1-2, with a possible D match to TRBD1 (5 bases). V lost 4 bases to trimming and J lost 4 bases, with 7 bases between them. The CDR3 length is 12 residues. In germline, CDR1 is MDHEN, CDR2 SYDVKM. The CDR3 here is CASSSGPYGYTF. DNA of the CDR3: TGTGCCAGCAGTTCAGGGCCCTATGGCTACACCTTC.

This sequence joins TRBV7-9 and TRBJ2-7; 11 bases line up with TRBD1. The CDR3 runs to 15 residues. The germline V gene encodes CDR1 SEHNR and CDR2 FQNEAQ (reference sequence). Trimming removed 1 base from V and 4 bases from J; junction bases left unmatched: 3. CDR3 coding DNA: TGTGCCAGCAGCTTAGAGGACAGGGGGCCATACGAGCAGTACTTC. This sequence encodes CASSLEDRGPYEQYF. Using reference TRBV7-9 and TRBJ2-7 for the parts outside the CDR3, the full variable domain is DTGVSQNPRHKITKRGQNVTFRCDPISEHNRLYWYRQTLGQGPEFLTYFQNEAQLEKSRLLSDRFSAERPKGSFSTLEIQRTEQGDSAMYLCASSLEDRGPYEQYFGPGTRLTVT.

The genes are TRBV2 and TRBJ2-6; 11 bases line up with TRBD2. Germline CDR1 SNHLY, CDR2 FYNNEI. After removal of 10 bases from V and 3 bases from J, the junction contained 14 bases not matched to a gene. This CDR3 contains 18 residues. The CDR3 loop is CAMFSSGRVFGGANVLTF. CDR3 nucleotides: TGTGCCATGTTTAGTAGCGGGAGGGTTTTCGGTGGGGCCAACGTCCTGACTTTC.

The V call is TRBV2, the J call TRBJ1-4, with D possibly matching TRBD1 (5 bases). The germline V gene has CDR1 SNHLY and CDR2 FYNNEI. The V end lost 7 bases, the J end lost 4 bases, and 7 bases lay between the germline ends. This CDR3 contains 12 residues. CDR3 region: CASKTDNEKLFF. The CDR3 DNA reads as TGTGCCAGCAAGACAGATAATGAAAAACTGTTTTTT.

V gene TRBV9 combines with J gene TRBJ1-5, with TRBD1 matching over 7 bases. The germline gives CDR1 SGDLS, CDR2 YYNGEE. V shed 2 bases and J 5 bases; nucleotides not matched to a gene: 4. This CDR3 has 14 amino acids. The CDR3 DNA reads TGTGCCAGCAGCGTGGGGCAGGGGGATCAGCCCCAGCATTTT. It translates to CASSVGQGDQPQHF. The whole variable domain, filled in from reference TRBV9 and TRBJ1-5, reads DSGVTQTPKHLITATGQRVTLRCSPRSGDLSVYWYQQSLDQGLQFLIQYYNGEERAKGNILERFSAQQFPDLHSELNLSSLELGDSALYFCASSVGQGDQPQHFGDGTRLSIL.

This clone was recorded only once. The chain is built from TRBV27 and TRBJ1-6, with TRBD1 matching over 8 bases. The CDR3 sequence is 15 residues long. V lost 6 bases to trimming and J lost 7 bases; unmatched junction nucleotides: 8. Germline lookup yields CDR1 MNHEY and CDR2 SMNVEV (reference sequence). The chain's CDR3 is CASRRDRGRNSPLHF. CDR3 bases: TGTGCCAGCAGGCGTGACAGGGGACGAAATTCACCCCTCCACTTT.

In DNA, the CDR3 is TGTGCCAGCAGCCGAGGGACAGGCCGGGAGCAGTACTTC. Translation: CASSRGTGREQYF. The chain recombines TRBV12-3 or TRBV12-4 with TRBJ2-7, with TRBD1 matching over 8 bases. The junction had 8 bases not matched to a gene; V was cut back by 6 bases and J by 7 bases. There are 13 residues in the CDR3.

The genes are TRBV11-2 and TRBJ1-6; possible D gene TRBD1, 5 bases. Germline V gene data show CDR1 as SGHAT and CDR2 as FQNNGV. Trimming took 8 bases from V and 0 from J, leaving 14 bases between them. This CDR3 is built from 16 residues. CDR3 protein: CASQHRGSSYNSPLHF. CDR3 DNA: TGTGCCAGCCAACACCGGGGGAGCTCCTATAATTCACCCCTCCACTTT.

V and J are TRBV7-9 and TRBJ1-4; no clear D. The germline V and J ends were trimmed by 8 bases and 7 bases, with 20 bases remaining between them. CDR3 length: 15 residues. Germline V gene lookup returns CDR1 SEHNR and CDR2 FQNEAQ (reference sequence). The CDR3 DNA reads TGTGCCAGCGGAACGACAAGAGCTGGGCGTGAAAAACTGTTTTTT. It encodes CASGTTRAGREKLFF.

The chain combines TRBV4-1 with TRBJ1-6, with no clear D. This CDR3 spans 17 amino acids. The ends were cut back, 1 base at V and 7 bases at J, with 17 bases in the middle. Looked up from germline, CDR1 is MGHRA and CDR2 is YSYEKL. The CDR3 coding sequence is TGCGCCAGCAGCCAAGGAGGCCGAGCTATTTACAATTCACCCCTCCACTTT. Its protein product is CASSQGGRAIYNSPLHF.

This chain uses TRBV11-3 with TRBJ1-2; possibly TRBD1 for D (6 bases). The CDR3 runs to 14 residues. Germline V CDR1 and CDR2: SGHNT, YENEEA. Trimming left V 2 bases short and J 3 bases short, with 10 bases between. CDR3 nucleotide sequence: TGTGCCAGCAGCTTAACGGGACATGACTATGGCTACACCTTC. This codes for CASSLTGHDYGYTF.

The chain is built from TRBV10-2 and TRBJ2-1; D is perhaps TRBD2 (5 bases). CDR3 length equals 13 residues. CDR1 is WSHSY and CDR2 is SAAADI in the germline V gene. V shed 3 bases and J shed 6 bases, with 9 bases lying between them. The CDR3 loop reads CASSDSGRNEQFF. As DNA, the CDR3 is TGCGCCAGCAGTGACAGCGGACGCAATGAGCAGTTCTTC.

J is TRBJ1-4 and V is TRBV15; 8 bases match TRBD1. Germline CDR1 LNHNV, CDR2 YYDKDF (reference sequence). The CDR3 is 19 residues long. The V gene end was trimmed by 0 bases and the J gene end by 4 bases; junction bases not matched to a gene: 13. The CDR3 sequence is CATSRDRLRTGKLNEKLFF. In nucleotides, the CDR3 is TGTGCCACCAGCAGAGATCGACTGAGGACAGGGAAACTTAATGAAAAACTGTTTTTT.

This chain connects TRBV11-2 to TRBJ2-2; 8 bases are shared with TRBD1. Germline values: CDR1 SGHAT, CDR2 FQNNGV. This CDR3 has 16 amino acids. Germline trimming cut 5 bases from V and 3 bases from J; bases unmatched to any gene: 8. DNA of the CDR3: TGTGCCAGCAGCCCGAGGACAGGGTTGGACACCGGGGAGCTGTTTTTT. Protein: CASSPRTGLDTGELFF.

CDR3 loop: CASRGTESEQYF. CDR3 in DNA: TGCGCCAGCCGCGGGACAGAAAGCGAGCAGTACTTC. The chain is built from TRBV23-1 and TRBJ2-7; D is possibly TRBD1 (7 bases). TRBV23-1 is labeled an ORF, and its function is uncertain. This CDR3 has 12 residues. V was shortened by 8 bases and J by 6 bases, with 14 bases between the two germline ends.

This chain uses TRBV28 with TRBJ2-5; weak D call: TRBD2 (5 bases). V lost 7 bases, J lost 1 base, and 16 bases lay in between. This CDR3 is 15 amino acids long. Germline V gene sequence: CDR1 MDHEN, CDR2 SYDVKM. CDR3 protein: CASTQLGEGQETQYF. The CDR3 nucleotides are TGTGCCAGCACTCAACTGGGAGAAGGCCAAGAGACCCAGTACTTC.

The chain employs TRBV5-1 and TRBJ1-4; 7 bases are shared with TRBD1. Germline CDR1 and CDR2: SGHRS and YFSETQ. The CDR3 runs 16 residues. V was clipped by 1 base and J by 5 bases; unmatched bases: 8. CDR3 in DNA: TGCGCCAGCAGCTTGTTGGAGGGGACAGAGAATGAAAAACTGTTTTTT. Amino acid sequence: CASSLLEGTENEKLFF.

This sequence joins TRBV5-1 and TRBJ1-1, with D uncertain. This CDR3 has 15 residues. Germline V gene data show CDR1 as SGHRS and CDR2 as YFSETQ. With 0 bases removed from V and 7 bases from J, the gap between germline ends came to 16 bases. The CDR3 protein is CASSLALVRVSEAFF. Here the CDR3 DNA reads TGCGCCAGCAGCTTGGCCCTGGTGAGGGTGAGTGAAGCTTTCTTT. Looking up the rest from reference TRBV5-1 and TRBJ1-1 gives the full variable domain: KAGVTQTPRYLIKTRGQQVTLSCSPISGHRSVSWYQQTPGQGLQFLFEYFSETQRNKGNFPGRFSGRQFSNSRSEMNVSTLELGDSALYLCASSLALVRVSEAFFGQGTRLTVV.